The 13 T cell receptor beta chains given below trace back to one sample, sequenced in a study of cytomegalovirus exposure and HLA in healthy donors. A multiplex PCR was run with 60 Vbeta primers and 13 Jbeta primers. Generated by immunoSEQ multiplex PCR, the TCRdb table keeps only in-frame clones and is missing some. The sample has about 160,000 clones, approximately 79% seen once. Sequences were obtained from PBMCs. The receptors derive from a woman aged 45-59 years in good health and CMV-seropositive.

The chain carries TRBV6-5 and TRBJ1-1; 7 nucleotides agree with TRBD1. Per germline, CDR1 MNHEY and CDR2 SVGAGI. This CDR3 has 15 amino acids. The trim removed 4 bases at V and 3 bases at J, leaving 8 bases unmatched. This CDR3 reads CASSSLGQDHTEAFF. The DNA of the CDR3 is TGTGCCAGCAGTTCCCTAGGACAGGACCACACTGAAGCTTTCTTT.

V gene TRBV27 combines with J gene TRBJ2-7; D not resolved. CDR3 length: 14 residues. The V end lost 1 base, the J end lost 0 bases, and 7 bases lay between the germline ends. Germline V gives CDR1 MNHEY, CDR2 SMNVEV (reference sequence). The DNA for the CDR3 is TGTGCCAGCAGTTTATTCCCTAGCTCCTACGAGCAGTACTTC. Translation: CASSLFPSSYEQYF.

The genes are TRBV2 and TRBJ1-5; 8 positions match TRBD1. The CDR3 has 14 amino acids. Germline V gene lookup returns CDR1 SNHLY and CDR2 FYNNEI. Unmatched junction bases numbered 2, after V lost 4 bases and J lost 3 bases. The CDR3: CASSGQGANQPQHF. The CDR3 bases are TGTGCCAGCAGTGGGCAGGGGGCCAATCAGCCCCAGCATTTT. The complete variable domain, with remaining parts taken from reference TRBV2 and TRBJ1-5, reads EPEVTQTPSHQVTQMGQEVILRCVPISNHLYFYWYRQILGQKVEFLVSFYNNEISEKSEIFDDQFSVERPDGSNFTLKIRSTKLEDSAMYFCASSGQGANQPQHFGDGTRLSIL.

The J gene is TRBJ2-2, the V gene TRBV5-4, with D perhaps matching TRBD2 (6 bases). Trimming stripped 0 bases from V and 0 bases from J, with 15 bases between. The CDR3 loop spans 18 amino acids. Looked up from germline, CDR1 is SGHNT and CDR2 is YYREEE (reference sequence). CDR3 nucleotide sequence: TGTGCCAGCAGCTTGGGATCCGGGCTAGCGACGAACACCGGGGAGCTGTTTTTT. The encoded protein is CASSLGSGLATNTGELFF.

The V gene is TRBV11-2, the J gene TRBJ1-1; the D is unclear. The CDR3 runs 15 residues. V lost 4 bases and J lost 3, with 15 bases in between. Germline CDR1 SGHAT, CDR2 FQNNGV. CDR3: CASSSRVFRDTEAFF. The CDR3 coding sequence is TGTGCCAGCAGCTCTCGTGTGTTTCGCGACACTGAAGCTTTCTTT.

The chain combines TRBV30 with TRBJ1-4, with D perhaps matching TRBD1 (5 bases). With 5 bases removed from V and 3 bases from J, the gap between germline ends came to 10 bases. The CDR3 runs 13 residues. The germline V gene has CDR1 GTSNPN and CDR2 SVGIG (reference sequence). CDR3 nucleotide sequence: TGTGCCTGGGGGGGGTCACCTAATGAAAAACTGTTTTTT. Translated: CAWGGSPNEKLFF.

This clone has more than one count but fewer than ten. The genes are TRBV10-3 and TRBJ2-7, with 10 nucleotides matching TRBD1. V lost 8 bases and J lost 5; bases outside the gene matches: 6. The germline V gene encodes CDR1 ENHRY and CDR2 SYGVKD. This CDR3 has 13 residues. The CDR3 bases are TGTGCCATCGCGGGACAGGGGTCAGACGAGCAGTACTTC. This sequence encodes CAIAGQGSDEQYF.

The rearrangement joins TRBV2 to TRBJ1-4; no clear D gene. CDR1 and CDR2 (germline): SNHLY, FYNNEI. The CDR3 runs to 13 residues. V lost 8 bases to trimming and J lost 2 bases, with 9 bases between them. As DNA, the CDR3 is TGTGCCAGCTTTCGGGATACTAATGAAAAACTGTTTTTT. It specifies CASFRDTNEKLFF.

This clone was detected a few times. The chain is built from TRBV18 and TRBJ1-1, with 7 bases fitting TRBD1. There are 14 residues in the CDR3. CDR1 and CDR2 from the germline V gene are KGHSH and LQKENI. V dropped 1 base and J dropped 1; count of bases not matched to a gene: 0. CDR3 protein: CASSPRDRNTEAFF. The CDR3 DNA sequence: TGTGCCAGCTCACCACGGGACAGGAACACTGAAGCTTTCTTT.

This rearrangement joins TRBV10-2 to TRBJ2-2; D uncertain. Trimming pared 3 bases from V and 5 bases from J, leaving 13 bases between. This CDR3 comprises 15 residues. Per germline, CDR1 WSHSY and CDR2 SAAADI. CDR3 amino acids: CASSDAWRNTGELFF. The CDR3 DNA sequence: TGCGCCAGCAGTGATGCTTGGAGAAATACCGGGGAGCTGTTTTTT.

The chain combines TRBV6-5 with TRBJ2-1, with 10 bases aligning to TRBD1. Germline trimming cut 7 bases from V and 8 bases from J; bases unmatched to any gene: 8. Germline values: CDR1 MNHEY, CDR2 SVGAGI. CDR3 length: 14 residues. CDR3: CASTGQGTGYEQFF. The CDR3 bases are TGTGCCAGCACGGGACAGGGGACAGGATATGAGCAGTTCTTC.

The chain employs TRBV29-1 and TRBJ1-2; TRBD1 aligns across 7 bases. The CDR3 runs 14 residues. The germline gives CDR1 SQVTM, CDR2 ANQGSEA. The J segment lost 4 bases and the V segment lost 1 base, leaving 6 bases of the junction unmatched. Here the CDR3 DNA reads TGCAGCGTTGAAGGTGGGGGACAGACCTATGGCTACACCTTC. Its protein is CSVEGGGQTYGYTF.

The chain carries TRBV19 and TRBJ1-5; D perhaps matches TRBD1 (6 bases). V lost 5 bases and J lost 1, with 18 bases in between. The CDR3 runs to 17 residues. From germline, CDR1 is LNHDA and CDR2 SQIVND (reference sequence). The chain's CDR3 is CASSLGLGTTSNQPQHF. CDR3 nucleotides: TGTGCCAGTAGTCTAGGTCTCGGGACAACAAGCAATCAGCCCCAGCATTTT.